The source of this TCR beta chain is a study of monozygotic twins with inflammatory bowel disease. Germline CDR1 reads LGHNA; CDR2 reads YSLEER. This CDR3 is 16 amino acids long. UMIs with a 6-nucleotide sample barcode were added by template switching. Both TCRalpha and TCRbeta cDNA were subjected to two nested PCRs lasting roughly 16 and 10 cycles. No DNA is given; TCRdb re-called the 5' RACE reads and lists each CDR3 protein once. Its table records about 330,000 distinct CDR3 sequences. The sequence derives from a human donor with ulcerative colitis or Crohn's disease, or a healthy co-twin of an affected twin (not recorded which). The J gene is TRBJ1-1, the V gene TRBV4-3; the D call from TCRdb, TRBD1, cannot be confirmed without DNA. What was sequenced was blood. The CDR3 loop is CASSQEAAGGDGEAFF.